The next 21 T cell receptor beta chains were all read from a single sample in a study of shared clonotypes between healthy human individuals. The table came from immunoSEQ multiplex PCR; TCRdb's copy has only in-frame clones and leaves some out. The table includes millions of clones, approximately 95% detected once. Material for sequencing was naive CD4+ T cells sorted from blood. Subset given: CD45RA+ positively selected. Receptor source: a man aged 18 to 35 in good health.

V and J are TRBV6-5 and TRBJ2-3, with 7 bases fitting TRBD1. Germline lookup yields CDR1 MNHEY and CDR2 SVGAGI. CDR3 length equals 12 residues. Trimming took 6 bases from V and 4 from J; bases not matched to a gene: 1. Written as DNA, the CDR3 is TGTGCCAGCAGGGGGACAGCAGATACGCAGTATTTT. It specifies CASRGTADTQYF.

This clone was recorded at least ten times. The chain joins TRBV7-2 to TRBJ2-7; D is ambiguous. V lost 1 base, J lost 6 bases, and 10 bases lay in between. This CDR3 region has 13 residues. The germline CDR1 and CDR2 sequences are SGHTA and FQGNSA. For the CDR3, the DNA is TGTGCCAGCAGCTTAGAAACGTCAGGCGAGCAGTACTTC. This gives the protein CASSLETSGEQYF.

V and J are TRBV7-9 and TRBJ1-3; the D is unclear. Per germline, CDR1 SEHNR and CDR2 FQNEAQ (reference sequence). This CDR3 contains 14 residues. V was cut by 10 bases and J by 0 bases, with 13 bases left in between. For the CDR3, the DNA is TGTGCCATCCAACCCGTTAGCTCTGGAAACACCATATATTTT. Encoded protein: CAIQPVSSGNTIYF.

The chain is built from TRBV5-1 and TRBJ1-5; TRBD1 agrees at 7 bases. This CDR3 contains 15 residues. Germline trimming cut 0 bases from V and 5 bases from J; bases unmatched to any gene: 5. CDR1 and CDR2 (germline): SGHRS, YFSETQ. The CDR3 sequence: CASSLVPQGDQPQHF. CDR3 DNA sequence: TGCGCCAGCAGCTTGGTTCCGCAGGGGGATCAGCCCCAGCATTTT.

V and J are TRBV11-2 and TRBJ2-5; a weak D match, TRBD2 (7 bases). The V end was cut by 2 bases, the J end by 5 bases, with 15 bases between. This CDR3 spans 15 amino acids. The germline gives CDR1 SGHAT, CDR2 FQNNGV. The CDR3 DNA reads TGTGCCAGCAGCTTAATGCCGGGGGGCTTTGAGACCCAGTACTTC. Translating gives CASSLMPGGFETQYF.

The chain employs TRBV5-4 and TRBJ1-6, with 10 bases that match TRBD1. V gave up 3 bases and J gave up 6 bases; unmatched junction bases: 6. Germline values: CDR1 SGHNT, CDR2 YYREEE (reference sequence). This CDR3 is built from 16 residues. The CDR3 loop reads CASSSRTGGGNSPLHF. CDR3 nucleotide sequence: TGTGCCAGCAGCTCGAGGACAGGGGGAGGTAATTCACCCCTCCACTTT.

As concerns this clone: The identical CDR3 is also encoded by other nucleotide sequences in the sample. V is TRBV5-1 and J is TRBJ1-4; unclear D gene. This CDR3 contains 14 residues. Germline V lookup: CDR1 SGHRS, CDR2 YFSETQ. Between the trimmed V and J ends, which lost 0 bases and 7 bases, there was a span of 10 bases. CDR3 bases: TGCGCCAGCAGCTTGGCGGGGAGTGGTGAAAAACTGTTTTTT. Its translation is CASSLAGSGEKLFF.

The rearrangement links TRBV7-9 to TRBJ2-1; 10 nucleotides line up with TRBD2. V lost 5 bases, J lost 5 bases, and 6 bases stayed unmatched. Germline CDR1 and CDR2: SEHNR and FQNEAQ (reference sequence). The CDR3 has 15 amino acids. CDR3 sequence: CASSPQAGGDNEQFF. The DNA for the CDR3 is TGTGCCAGCAGCCCCCAAGCGGGGGGGGACAATGAGCAGTTCTTC.

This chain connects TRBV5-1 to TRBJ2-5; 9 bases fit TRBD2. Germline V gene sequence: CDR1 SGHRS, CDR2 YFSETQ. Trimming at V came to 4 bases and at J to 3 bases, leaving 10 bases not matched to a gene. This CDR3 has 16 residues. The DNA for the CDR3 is TGCGCCAGCAGCCCCTGGGTAGCGGGGGTGGAAGAGACCCAGTACTTC. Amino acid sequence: CASSPWVAGVEETQYF.

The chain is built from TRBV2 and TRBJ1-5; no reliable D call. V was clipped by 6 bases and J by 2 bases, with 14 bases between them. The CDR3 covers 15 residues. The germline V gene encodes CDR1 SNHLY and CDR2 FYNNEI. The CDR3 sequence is CASSPTLGGNQPQHF. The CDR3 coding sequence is TGTGCCAGCAGCCCCACCTTAGGAGGCAATCAGCCCCAGCATTTT.

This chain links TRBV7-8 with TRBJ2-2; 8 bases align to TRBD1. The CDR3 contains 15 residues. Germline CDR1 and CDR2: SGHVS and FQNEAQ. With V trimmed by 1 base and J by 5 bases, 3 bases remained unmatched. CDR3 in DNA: TGTGCCAGCAGCTTAGGGACAGGGTCTACCGGGGAGCTGTTTTTT. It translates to CASSLGTGSTGELFF.

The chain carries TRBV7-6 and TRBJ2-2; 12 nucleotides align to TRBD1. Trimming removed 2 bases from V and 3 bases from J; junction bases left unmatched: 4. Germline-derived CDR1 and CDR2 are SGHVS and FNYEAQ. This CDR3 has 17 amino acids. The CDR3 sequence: CASSLPGTGGHTGELFF. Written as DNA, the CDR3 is TGTGCCAGCAGCTTACCCGGGACAGGGGGCCACACCGGGGAGCTGTTTTTT. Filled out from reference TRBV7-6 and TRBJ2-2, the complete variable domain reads GAGVSQSPRYKVTKRGQDVALRCDPISGHVSLYWYRQALGQGPEFLTYFNYEAQQDKSGLPNDRFSAERPEGSISTLTIQRTEQRDSAMYRCASSLPGTGGHTGELFFGEGSRLTVL.

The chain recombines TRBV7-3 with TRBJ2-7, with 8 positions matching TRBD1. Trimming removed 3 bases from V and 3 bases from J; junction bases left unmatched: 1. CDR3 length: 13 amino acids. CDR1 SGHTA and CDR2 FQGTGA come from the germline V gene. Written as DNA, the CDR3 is TGTGCCAGCAGCTTCGACAGGGGCTACGAGCAGTACTTC. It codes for CASSFDRGYEQYF.

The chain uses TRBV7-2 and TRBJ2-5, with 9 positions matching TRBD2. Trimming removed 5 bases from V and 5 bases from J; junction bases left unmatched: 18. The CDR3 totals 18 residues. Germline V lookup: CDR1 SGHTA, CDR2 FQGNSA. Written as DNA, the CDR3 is TGTGCCAGCAGCCGAAAAAGTAGCGGGAGATGGTTTGTGGAGACCCAGTACTTC. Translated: CASSRKSSGRWFVETQYF.

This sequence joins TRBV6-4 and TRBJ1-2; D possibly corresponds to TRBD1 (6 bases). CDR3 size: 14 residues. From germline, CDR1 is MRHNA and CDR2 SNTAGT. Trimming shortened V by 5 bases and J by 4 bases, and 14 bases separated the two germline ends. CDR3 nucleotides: TGTGCCAGCAGTCGGGACGGGGGCCCCTATGGCTACACCTTC. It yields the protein CASSRDGGPYGYTF.

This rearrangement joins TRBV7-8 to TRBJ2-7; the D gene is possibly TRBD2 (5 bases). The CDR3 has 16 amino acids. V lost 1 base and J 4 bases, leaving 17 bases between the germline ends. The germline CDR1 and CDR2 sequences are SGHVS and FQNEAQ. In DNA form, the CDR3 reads TGTGCCAGCAGCTTAGGCTCCCCCCGGGGTCTGTACGAGCAGTACTTC. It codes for CASSLGSPRGLYEQYF.

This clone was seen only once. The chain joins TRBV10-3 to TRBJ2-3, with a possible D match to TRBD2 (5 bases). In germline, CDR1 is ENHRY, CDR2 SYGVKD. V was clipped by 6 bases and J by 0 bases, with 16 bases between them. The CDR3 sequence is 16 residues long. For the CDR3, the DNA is TGTGCCATCAGCCGGGATCACGCCCCTAGCACAGATACGCAGTATTTT. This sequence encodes CAISRDHAPSTDTQYF.

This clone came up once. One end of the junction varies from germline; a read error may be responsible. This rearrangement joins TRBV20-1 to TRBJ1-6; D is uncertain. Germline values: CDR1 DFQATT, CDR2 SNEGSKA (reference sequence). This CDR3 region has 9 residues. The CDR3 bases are TGCAGTGCTAGACCCAACCTCGCCTTT. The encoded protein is CSARPNLAF.

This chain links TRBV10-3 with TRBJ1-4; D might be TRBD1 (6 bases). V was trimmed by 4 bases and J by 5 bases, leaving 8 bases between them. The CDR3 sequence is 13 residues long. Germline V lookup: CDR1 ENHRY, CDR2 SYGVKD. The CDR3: CAISVGGNEKLFF. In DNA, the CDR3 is TGTGCCATCAGTGTAGGGGGGAATGAAAAACTGTTTTTT.

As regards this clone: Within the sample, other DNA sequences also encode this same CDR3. Here the CDR3 DNA reads TGTGCCAGCAGCGTAGACTGGGGGGCCTACGAGCAGTACTTC. Protein: CASSVDWGAYEQYF. J is TRBJ2-7 and V is TRBV9; possible D gene TRBD2, 6 bases. Germline CDR1 is SGDLS and CDR2 is YYNGEE. The CDR3 covers 14 residues. V was pared by 0 bases and J by 2 bases, with 9 bases between. The whole variable domain, filled in from reference TRBV9 and TRBJ2-7, reads DSGVTQTPKHLITATGQRVTLRCSPRSGDLSVYWYQQSLDQGLQFLIQYYNGEERAKGNILERFSAQQFPDLHSELNLSSLELGDSALYFCASSVDWGAYEQYFGPGTRLTVT.

CDR3 region: CASSVRVRDGYTF. Written as DNA, the CDR3 is TGTGCCAGCAGTGTCAGGGTTCGGGATGGCTACACCTTC. This chain uses TRBV28 with TRBJ1-2, with D maybe TRBD1 (5 bases). The CDR3 covers 13 residues. Germline V gives CDR1 MDHEN, CDR2 SYDVKM. V was trimmed by 5 bases and J by 6 bases, leaving 13 bases between them.